This T cell receptor beta chain was profiled in a study of human T cells and chemical hapten exposure. For the study at large: Each week of the approximately 26-week study, patients had diphenylcyclopropenone applied to the scalp. Overall study findings and caveats: Compared with pre-sensitization or healthy control sets, expanded TCRs clustered more.

Time point reported: patch test 2, 6 weeks after DPC sensitization. Treatment defined: therapeutic diphenylcyclopropenone sensitization with weekly scalp DPC. This clonotype came up a few times. Its antigen is undetermined. In germline, CDR1 is SGHTA, CDR2 FQGNSA. The V gene end was trimmed by 8 bases and the J gene end by 3 bases; junction bases not matched to a gene: 7. There are 14 residues in the CDR3. TCRdb passed the RACE reads through MiXCR, listing each CDR3 protein once. The data hold about 380,000 distinct CDR3 sequences, with more than 5% observed a single time. The TCR sequence derives from a young woman with alopecia areata. Some clones in this sample may be carry-over from other donors' samples. The sample consisted of whole blood, taken in connection with sensitization to the hapten diphenylcyclopropenone (DPC). The rearrangement joins TRBV7-2 to TRBJ2-5; 9 bases match TRBD2. CDR3: CASAPTSGEETQYF. CDR3 coding DNA: TGTGCCAGCGCCCCGACTAGCGGAGAAGAGACCCAGTACTTC.